This T cell receptor beta chain was observed in a study of Ad26.COV2.S vaccination and SARS-CoV-2 variants. Study-wide background: The donor belonged to the COV1001 Ad26.COV2.S trial arm.

Profiled with immunoSEQ multiplex PCR; TCRdb holds only in-frame clones, not every one. The data contain 380,000 or so clones, 75% to 90% of them singletons. Treatment defined: around 19 received Ad26.COV2.S at low or high dose, single or two shots; several received placebo; per-sample allocation not given. Day 63 following the first vaccine or placebo injection was when the samples were taken. Donation was by an adult aged 18-55 years who was in Boston. The sequence came from a person between 18 and 59 years old who received the Ad26.COV2.S COVID-19 vaccine or a placebo. The source was peripheral blood, collected in a trial of Ad26.COV2.S vaccine versus placebo.

The CDR3: CASSLGRDRVVGNEQFF. The DNA of the CDR3 is TGCGCCAGCAGCTTGGGAAGGGACAGGGTGGTGGGCAATGAGCAGTTCTTC. The chain has TRBV5-1 and TRBJ2-1, with 9 bases lining up with TRBD1. Germline values: CDR1 SGHRS, CDR2 YFSETQ. V shed 0 bases and J 6 bases; nucleotides not matched to a gene: 10. The CDR3 totals 17 residues.